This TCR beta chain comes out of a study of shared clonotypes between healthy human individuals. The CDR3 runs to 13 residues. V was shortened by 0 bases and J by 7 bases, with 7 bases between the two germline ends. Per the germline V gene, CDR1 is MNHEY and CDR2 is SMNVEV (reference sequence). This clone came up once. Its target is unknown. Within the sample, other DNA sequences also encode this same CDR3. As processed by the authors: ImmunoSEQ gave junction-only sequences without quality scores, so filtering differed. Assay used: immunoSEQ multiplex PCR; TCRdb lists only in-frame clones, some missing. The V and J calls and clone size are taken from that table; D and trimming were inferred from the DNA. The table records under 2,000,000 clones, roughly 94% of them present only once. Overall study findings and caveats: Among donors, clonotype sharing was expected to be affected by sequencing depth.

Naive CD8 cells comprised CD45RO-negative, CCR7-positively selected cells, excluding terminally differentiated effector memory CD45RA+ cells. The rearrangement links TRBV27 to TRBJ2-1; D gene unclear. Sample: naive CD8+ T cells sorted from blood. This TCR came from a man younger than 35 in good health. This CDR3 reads CASSLSPRNEQFF. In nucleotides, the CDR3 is TGTGCCAGCAGTTTATCCCCTAGGAATGAGCAGTTCTTC.